This TCR beta chain was sequenced in a study of coeliac disease. Broader study findings: Lower clonality than controls marked TRB and TRG repertoires from active celiac intraepithelial and lamina propria samples.

Germline CDR1 LNHDA, CDR2 SQIVND (reference sequence). The CDR3 is made up of 14 amino acids. V lost 4 bases to trimming and J lost 2 bases; unmatched junction nucleotides: 3. In the case of this clone: Its antigen is not identified.

Method: immunoSEQ multiplex PCR; TCRdb's copy keeps in-frame clones and lacks some. The data contain thousands of clones, around 69% of them seen just once; the ten biggest clones take up roughly 15%. The sample comprised intraepithelial lymphocytes from the gut. The clonotype was recovered from a woman under 30 with active celiac disease. V gene TRBV19 combines with J gene TRBJ2-3; TRBD1 agrees at 7 bases. CDR3: CASSKGTDTDTQYF. The CDR3 DNA reads as TGTGCCAGTAGTAAAGGGACAGACACAGATACGCAGTATTTT.